The clone carrying this T cell receptor beta chain was found many times. Its antigen remains unknown. This entry comes from a study of T-cell reconstitution after alpha-beta-depleted transplantation in children. Study findings and constraints: For some patients, TCRbeta diversity was high at day 60 because of recipient T cells and thymic progenitors that survived. When one year had passed after transplant, most T-cell counts and diversity came from newly produced T cells. The origin of alpha-beta T cells about two months after transplant was reportedly several hundred expanded graft clones.

During its preparation, the TCRbeta library received unique molecular identifiers. TCRdb passed the PCR reads through MiXCR, listing each CDR3 protein once. Counted here are about 5,000 distinct CDR3 sequences, 7.3% occurring once; the ten biggest clones make up around 1.8%. CDR3 length: 15 residues. Germline V CDR1 and CDR2: MDHEN, SYDVKM. Trimming cost V 2 bases and J 10 bases, with 15 bases left between them. The rearrangement uses TRBV28 and TRBJ1-6, with D hard to call. This TCR was recovered from a boy under two years old who had a stem cell transplant for SCID, so the T cells may come from the graft donor. This material consisted of PBMCs, mostly from graft donor cells, taken 60 days after TCRalphabeta/CD19-depleted stem cell transplant. The CDR3 DNA follows: TGTGCCAGCAGTTTAAAACTGGGGATCGGGTCACCCCTCCACTTT. It encodes CASSLKLGIGSPLHF.